Below, 7 T cell receptor beta chains from the same sample are listed, as sequenced in a study of CD8 T cell repertoires and HIV-1 epitope variants. No cognate antigen is known for these TCRs. Measured with immunoSEQ multiplex PCR; TCRdb has only the in-frame clones, and not every one. The data contain approximately 1,000 clones, roughly 70% of them singletons. The source material was cultured CD8+ T cells derived from PBMCs. The receptors derive from a male donor with HIV.

This sequence joins TRBV30 and TRBJ1-5; D may be TRBD1 (5 bases). The CDR3 is 13 residues long. In germline, CDR1 is GTSNPN, CDR2 SVGIG (reference sequence). Trimming pared 1 base from V and 6 bases from J, leaving 10 bases between. Written as DNA, the CDR3 is TGTGCCTGGAGTGAAGGGGAGGTTCAGCCCCAGCATTTT. Translation: CAWSEGEVQPQHF.

The chain has TRBV28 and TRBJ2-1, with TRBD2 as a possible D gene (7 bases). The CDR3 is made up of 15 amino acids. Germline assignment: CDR1 MDHEN and CDR2 SYDVKM. V dropped 3 bases and J dropped 4 bases, with 13 bases sitting between them. The CDR3 sequence is CASSFEGGLYNEQFF. The CDR3 region has the DNA TGTGCCAGCAGTTTCGAGGGGGGGCTTTACAATGAGCAGTTCTTC.

The CDR3 DNA sequence: TGTGCCAGCAGCTTAAATGGGGGTTCCAACACTGAAGCTTTCTTT. Translating gives CASSLNGGSNTEAFF. The genes are TRBV7-9 and TRBJ1-1; perhaps TRBD1 as D (5 bases). Germline values: CDR1 SEHNR, CDR2 FQNEAQ (reference sequence). V dropped 2 bases and J dropped 2 bases, with 12 bases sitting between them. This CDR3 region has 15 residues.

The chain links TRBV4-3 to TRBJ2-3; 8 bases align to TRBD1. The germline CDR1 and CDR2 sequences are LGHNA and YSLEER. Trimming cost V 4 bases and J 2 bases; bases outside gene matches: 5. The CDR3 has 15 residues. CDR3 in DNA: TGCGCCAGCAGCCTCCGGACAGGGATCACAGATACGCAGTATTTT. Translated: CASSLRTGITDTQYF.

This rearrangement joins TRBV19 to TRBJ2-6, with a possible D match to TRBD1 (6 bases). Germline CDR1 LNHDA, CDR2 SQIVND (reference sequence). The V end lost 0 bases, the J end lost 1 base, and 7 bases lay between the germline ends. The CDR3 covers 16 residues. CDR3 residues: CASSIDQGSGANVLTF. CDR3 nucleotide sequence: TGTGCCAGTAGTATAGATCAGGGGTCTGGGGCCAACGTCCTGACTTTC.

A few counts support this clone. The rearrangement uses TRBV11-2 and TRBJ1-5; D possibly corresponds to TRBD1 (5 bases). CDR3 length equals 14 residues. Trimming took off 5 bases at V and 6 bases at J, with 14 bases between the two ends. The germline V gene encodes CDR1 SGHAT and CDR2 FQNNGV. The CDR3 nucleotides read TGTGCCAGCAGCAGGGACCAGGAGGGTCAGCCCCAGCATTTT. Amino acids: CASSRDQEGQPQHF.

In nucleotides, the CDR3 is TGCGCCAGCAGCTCGCAGGAGACTAACTATGGCTACACCTTC. Its translation: CASSSQETNYGYTF. V usage is TRBV5-1 and J usage is TRBJ1-2; D remains ambiguous. CDR3 length: 14 residues. Germline V gene sequence: CDR1 SGHRS, CDR2 YFSETQ. Trimming removed 3 bases at V and 0 bases at J, with 9 bases between.